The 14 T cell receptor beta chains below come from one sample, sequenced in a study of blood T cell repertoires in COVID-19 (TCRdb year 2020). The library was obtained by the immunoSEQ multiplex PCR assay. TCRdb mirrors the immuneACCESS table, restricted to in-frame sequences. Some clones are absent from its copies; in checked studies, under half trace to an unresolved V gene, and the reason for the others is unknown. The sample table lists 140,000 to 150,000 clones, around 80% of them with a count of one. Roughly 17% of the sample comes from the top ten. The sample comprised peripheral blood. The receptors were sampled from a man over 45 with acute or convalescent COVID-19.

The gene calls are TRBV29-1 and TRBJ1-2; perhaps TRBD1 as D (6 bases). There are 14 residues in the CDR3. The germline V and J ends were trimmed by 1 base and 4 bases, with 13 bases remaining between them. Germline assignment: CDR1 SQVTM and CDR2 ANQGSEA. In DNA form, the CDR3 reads TGCAGCGTTGAAGGAGGAGGGGGGGTCTATGGCTACACCTTC. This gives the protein CSVEGGGGVYGYTF.

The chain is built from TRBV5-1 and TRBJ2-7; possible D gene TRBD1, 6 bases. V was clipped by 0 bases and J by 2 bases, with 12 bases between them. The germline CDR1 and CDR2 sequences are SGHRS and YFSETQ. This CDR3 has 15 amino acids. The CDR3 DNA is TGCGCCAGCAGCTTGGATAGGGGGTCAGCCTACGAGCAGTACTTC. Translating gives CASSLDRGSAYEQYF.

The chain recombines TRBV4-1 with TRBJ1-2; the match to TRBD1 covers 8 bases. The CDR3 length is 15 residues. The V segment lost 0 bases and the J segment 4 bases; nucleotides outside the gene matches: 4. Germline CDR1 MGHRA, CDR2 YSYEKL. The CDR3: CASSQEQGQAYGYTF. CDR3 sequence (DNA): TGCGCCAGCAGCCAAGAGCAGGGACAGGCCTATGGCTACACCTTC.

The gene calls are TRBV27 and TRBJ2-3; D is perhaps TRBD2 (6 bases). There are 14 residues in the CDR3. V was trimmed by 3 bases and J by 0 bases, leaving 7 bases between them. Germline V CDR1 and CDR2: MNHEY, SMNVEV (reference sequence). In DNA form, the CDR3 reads TGTGCCAGCAGTTTCGCGGGGAGCACAGATACGCAGTATTTT. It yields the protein CASSFAGSTDTQYF.

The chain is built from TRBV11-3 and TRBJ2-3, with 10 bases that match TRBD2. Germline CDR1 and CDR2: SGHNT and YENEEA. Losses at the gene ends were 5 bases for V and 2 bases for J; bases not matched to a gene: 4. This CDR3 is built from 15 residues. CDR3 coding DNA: TGTGCCAGCAGCAATAGCGGGGGGTCCACAGATACGCAGTATTTT. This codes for CASSNSGGSTDTQYF.

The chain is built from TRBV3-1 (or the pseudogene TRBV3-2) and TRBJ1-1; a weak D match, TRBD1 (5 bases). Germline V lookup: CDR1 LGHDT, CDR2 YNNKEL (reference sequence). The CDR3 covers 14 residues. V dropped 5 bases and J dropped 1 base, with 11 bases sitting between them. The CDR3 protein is CASSMQGRNTEAFF. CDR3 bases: TGTGCCAGCAGCATGCAGGGTAGGAACACTGAAGCTTTCTTT.

As DNA, the CDR3 is TGTGCCAGCAGTTACCAGGGGGCGAACACCGGGGAGCTGTTTTTT. Protein product: CASSYQGANTGELFF. The chain uses TRBV6-6 and TRBJ2-2; 7 positions agree with TRBD1. CDR3 length: 15 residues. Germline CDR1 MNHNY, CDR2 SVGAGI (reference sequence). Trimming at V came to 2 bases and at J to 0 bases, leaving 0 bases not matched to a gene.

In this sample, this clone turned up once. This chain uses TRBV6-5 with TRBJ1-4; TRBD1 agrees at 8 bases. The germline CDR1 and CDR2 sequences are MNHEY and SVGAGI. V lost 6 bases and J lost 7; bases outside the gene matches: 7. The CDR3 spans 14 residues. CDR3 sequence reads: CASSEGTGFEKLFF. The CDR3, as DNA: TGTGCCAGCAGCGAGGGGACAGGTTTTGAAAAACTGTTTTTT.

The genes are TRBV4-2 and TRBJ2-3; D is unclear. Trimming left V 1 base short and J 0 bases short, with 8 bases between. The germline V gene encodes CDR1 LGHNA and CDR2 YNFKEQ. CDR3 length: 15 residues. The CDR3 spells CASSQAERSTDTQYF. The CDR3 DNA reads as TGTGCCAGCAGCCAAGCGGAGCGTAGCACAGATACGCAGTATTTT.

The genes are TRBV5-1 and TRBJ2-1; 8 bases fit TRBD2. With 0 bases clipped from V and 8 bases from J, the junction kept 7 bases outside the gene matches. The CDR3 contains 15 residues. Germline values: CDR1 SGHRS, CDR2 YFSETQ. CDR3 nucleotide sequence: TGCGCCAGCAGCTTGGTCGGGGGGGCCATGCATGAGCAGTTCTTC. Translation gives CASSLVGGAMHEQFF.

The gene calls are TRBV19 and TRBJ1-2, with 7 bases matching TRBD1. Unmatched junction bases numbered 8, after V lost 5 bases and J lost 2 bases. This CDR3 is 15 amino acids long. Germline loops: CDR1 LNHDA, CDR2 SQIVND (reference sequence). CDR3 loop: CASSAQTGSNYGYTF. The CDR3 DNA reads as TGTGCCAGTAGTGCCCAGACAGGGTCCAACTATGGCTACACCTTC.

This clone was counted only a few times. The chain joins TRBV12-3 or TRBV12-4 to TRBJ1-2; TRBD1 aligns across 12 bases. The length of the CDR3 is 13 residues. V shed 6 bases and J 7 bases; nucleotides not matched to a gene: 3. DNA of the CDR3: TGTGCCAGCAGCCGGGACAGGGGGCTTGGCTACACCTTC. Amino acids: CASSRDRGLGYTF.

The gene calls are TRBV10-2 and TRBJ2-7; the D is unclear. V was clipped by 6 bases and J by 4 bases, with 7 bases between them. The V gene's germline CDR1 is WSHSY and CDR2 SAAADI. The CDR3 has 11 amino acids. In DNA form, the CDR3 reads TGCGCCAGCAGGGCACAGTACGAGCAGTACTTC. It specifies CASRAQYEQYF.

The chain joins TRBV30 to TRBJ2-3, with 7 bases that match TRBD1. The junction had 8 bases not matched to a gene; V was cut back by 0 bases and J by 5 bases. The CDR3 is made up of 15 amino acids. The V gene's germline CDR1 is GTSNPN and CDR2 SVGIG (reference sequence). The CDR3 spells CAWSVRGRGQDTQYF. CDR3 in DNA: TGTGCCTGGAGTGTACGAGGTAGGGGGCAAGATACGCAGTATTTT.